The T cell receptor (beta chain) described here comes from a study of regulatory T cells in long-lasting Graves disease. The germline V gene has CDR1 MRHNA and CDR2 SNTAGT. CDR3 length: 12 residues. The V end was cut by 6 bases, the J end by 8 bases, with 8 bases between. Time point given: newly diagnosed GD, antithyroid drugs for less than 3 months. From PBMCs, RNA was extracted and then used to make the TCR library. Combining iRepertoire HTBI primers with Arm-PCR of CDR3 regions, the authors built TCR beta libraries. Each CDR3 protein gets one entry after TCRdb re-called the multiplex PCR reads with MiXCR. The sample lists a few hundred thousand distinct CDR3 sequences, 20% occurring once. This clonotype was picked up one time.

The sequence was collected from a female donor with Graves disease. The sequencing used peripheral blood mononuclear cells (PBMCs), collected at new diagnosis, from a patient treated with antithyroid drugs. V gene TRBV6-4 combines with J gene TRBJ2-6, with D possibly matching TRBD1 (5 bases). Here the CDR3 reads CASSPGSNVLTF. CDR3 DNA: TGTGCCAGCAGCCCAGGGTCCAACGTCCTGACTTTC.